This T cell receptor (beta chain) is drawn from a study of blood T cell repertoires in COVID-19. Study-level background: The cDNA or gDNA used as material had been derived from T cells, B-cell-depleted T cells, or PBMCs.

The CDR3 loop spans 15 amino acids. Germline trimming cut 6 bases from V and 5 bases from J; bases unmatched to any gene: 12. Germline V gene sequence: CDR1 SGHTA, CDR2 FQGNSA. Under the authors' procedure: How many nucleated cells were present was estimated from reference gene primer amplification. Repertoires were generated with immunoSEQ multiplex PCR, while TCRdb's copy carries only in-frame clones and drops some. Clonal size and the V and J genes are those of that table, whereas D and trimming came from the DNA. This table holds approximately 30,000 clones, around 90% found once. This chain links TRBV7-2 with TRBJ1-1; TRBD1 matches at 7 bases. This receptor was obtained from a human donor with active COVID-19. The donor label of this sample is uncertain. What was sequenced was peripheral blood. The CDR3 is CASRSGGGWLTEAFF. The CDR3 DNA reads TGTGCCAGCAGGTCAGGGGGTGGTTGGTTAACTGAAGCTTTCTTT. Full variable domain (outside the CDR3, taken from reference TRBV7-2 and TRBJ1-1): GAGVSQSPSNKVTEKGKDVELRCDPISGHTALYWYRQSLGQGLEFLIYFQGNSAPDKSGLPSDRFSAERTGGSVSTLTIQRTQQEDSAVYLCASRSGGGWLTEAFFGQGTRLTVV.